The present TCR beta chain was sequenced within a study of cytotoxic CD8 clonotypes in ibrutinib-treated CLL. Study background: Responses: about 25 partial, 2 complete; after median 68 months, around 14 stayed remitted, 12 progressed. The authors obtained response samples at a median of about 13 months of treatment, range 6 to 36.

Libraries were prepared by immunoSEQ multiplex PCR; TCRdb keeps only in-frame clonotypes and omits some of them. The sample has roughly 330,000 clones, roughly 71% seen once; the top ten hold about 6.7%. This clone was recorded a few times. The antigen is undetermined. Frozen PBMC stocks contributed 2 to 2.5 micrograms of genomic DNA to the TCR beta libraries. Trimming took 7 bases from V and 6 from J, leaving 10 bases between them. CDR3 length equals 11 residues. The germline V gene has CDR1 SGDLS and CDR2 YYNGEE. Overall study findings and caveats: Baseline clonality was higher than in age-matched healthy donors and moved in step with circulating CD8+ T-cell counts.

The chain uses TRBV9 and TRBJ1-2, with D unclear. This receptor was taken from a human donor with chronic lymphocytic leukemia. Sequenced material: PBMCs, taken after 36 months of ibrutinib treatment. The CDR3 DNA sequence: TGTGCCAGCGAAAATTGGGATGGCTACACCTTC. Translation: CASENWDGYTF.